This T cell receptor (beta chain) was recovered during a study of CDR3 diversity in severe acne. Germline CDR1 SEHNR, CDR2 FQNEAQ (reference sequence). The CDR3 sequence is 18 residues long. The ends lost 5 bases at V and 11 bases at J; junction bases unmatched: 22. This clonotype was seen only a few times. From the PCR reads, TCRdb called clonotypes with MiXCR, one entry per CDR3 protein. The data show roughly 79,000 distinct CDR3 sequences, 45% to 50% seen once. The sequencing sample was made of blood. V is TRBV7-9 and J is TRBJ2-3; the match to TRBD2 covers 10 bases. The receptor comes from a male donor with severe acne vulgaris. The CDR3 coding sequence is TGTGCCAGCAGCCAAGATCAAGGAGCGGGAGGGCCCTACAATGAGCAGTATTTT. Protein sequence: CASSQDQGAGGPYNEQYF.